This T cell receptor (beta chain) came from a study of molecular identifiers for immune sequencing clone quantification. Study conclusions and caveats: More than 99% of effector molecules, versus under 1% of naive-cell molecules, belonged to clones above 20 RNA copies.

The CDR3 sequence is 14 residues long. With 5 bases removed from V and 4 bases from J, the gap between germline ends came to 14 bases. Germline CDR1 reads SGHTA; CDR2 reads FQGNSA. Bulk libraries came from a prior protocol with listed TCR primers. TCRdb reprocessed the PCR reads via MiXCR and lists one record per CDR3 protein. The sample contains over 600,000 distinct CDR3 sequences, just under 20% of which appear only once. As regards this clonotype: As yet, its antigen is unknown. This could be a read error, since a much larger clone is one nucleotide away.

This rearrangement joins TRBV7-2 to TRBJ1-1; perhaps TRBD1 as D (5 bases). Sequencing was carried out using naive CD8+ T cells from blood, with Jurkat cell RNA spiked in. The subset: FACS-sorted CD8+CD4-CCR7+CD45RA+ naive T cells. The source is a human donor in good health. Some libraries in this study had Jurkat cell RNA spiked in. CDR3 sequence reads: CASSRLGVGTEAFF. CDR3 nucleotides: TGTGCCAGCAGCCGATTGGGGGTAGGCACTGAAGCTTTCTTT.